This TCR beta chain was captured by sequencing in a study of CD8 T cells in ankylosing spondylitis (dated by TCRdb to about 2017). In the study overall: To find TCR variants linked to disease, the study profiled T cell receptor beta repertoires in ankylosing spondylitis patients and healthy donors. Peripheral blood samples were taken, and synovial fluid was additionally collected from ankylosing spondylitis patients. The full study cohort comprised 25 ankylosing spondylitis patients and 85 to 120 healthy donors.

Sequencing was carried out with an Illumina HiSeq 2500. Quantitative 5'-RACE with molecular barcodes was used to prepare TCR beta libraries. Processing in the source paper ran as follows. Disease-linked TCR variants were identified with a new computational method built on a probabilistic model of VDJ rearrangement. TCRdb reanalyzed the raw reads on its own, using fastp at Q25 for trimming and MiXCR for clone calling, and kept in-frame beta chains. Every distinct CDR3 protein forms one entry, paired with its most common genes and DNA. The authors' filters were not applied to this entry. A total of hundreds of thousands of distinct CDR3 sequences appear in this sample, approximately 17% of them only once. The ten largest clonotypes hold 0.85% to 1.3% of the sample. Comment on this clonotype: No cognate antigen has been identified for it. Within one base of it there is no much larger clone, and no base qualities were kept.

From the cysteine up to the phenylalanine, the CDR3 has a length of 16 residues. The sequence is cut down to CDR3 DNA, 48 bases in frame from base 1. V is shortened by 4 bases, J by 4 bases, and the region joining them spans 19 bases. As encoded in the germline V gene, CDR1 is MNHEY while CDR2 is SVGAGI. Broad study findings and their caveats: According to the report, matched synovial fluid samples from ankylosing spondylitis patients were significantly enriched for the disease-linked clones. A CD8+ phenotype was shown by the disease-linked clones, which were found at relatively low frequencies in peripheral blood. Blood from ankylosing spondylitis patients appeared to be characterized by a TCR beta motif made up of several highly homologous amino acid variants. Some of the motif variants had been reported before in the synovial fluid and blood of reactive arthritis patients, a finding that suggests common disease-initiation mechanisms.

The sample consisted of blood, either unsorted or a sorted T cell fraction (not recorded which). This TCR was sampled from a male donor with ankylosing spondylitis. This receptor chain uses TRBV6-5 and TRBJ1-2; TRBD1 is a weak D gene call, 5 bases matching. The CDR3 protein: CASSSQVGGSIYGYTF. In nucleotides, the sequence is TGTGCCAGCAGTTCCCAAGTCGGGGGTTCGATCTATGGCTACACCTTC.